This TCR beta chain was captured in a study of CD8 T cells in Susac syndrome. It was with random hexamers that roughly 0.45 to 1 ug RNA was reverse transcribed. Via MiXCR, TCRdb re-called the immunoSEQ multiplex PCR reads, giving one row per CDR3 protein. Found here are about 440,000 distinct CDR3 sequences, around 85% of them singletons; the top ten hold 0.09% to 0.15%. Sequenced material: CD8+ T cells from PBMCs. The TCR comes from a human donor with multiple sclerosis.

The chain's CDR3 is CASSLHEGVLGETQYF. CDR3 DNA sequence: TGTGCCAGCAGCCTCCATGAGGGCGTTCTGGGGGAGACCCAGTACTTC. The chain combines TRBV4-2 with TRBJ2-5; tentative D call: TRBD2 (5 bases). The CDR3 extends over 16 amino acids. CDR1 is LGHNA, CDR2 YNFKEQ, per germline. V dropped 4 bases and J dropped 5 bases, with 20 bases sitting between them.